Sequencing of this T cell receptor beta chain was carried out in a study of control samples from healthy donors and cancer patients. The CDR3 runs to 15 residues. The germline CDR1 and CDR2 sequences are LNHDA and SQIVND (reference sequence). V gave up 5 bases and J gave up 0 bases, with 13 bases separating them. The protocol was immunoSEQ multiplex PCR, while the TCRdb copy is restricted to in-frame clones and leaves out a portion. The sample has over 100,000 clones, 88% seen once; the top ten hold roughly 3.2%. Material: blood. The TCR originated in a man aged 50 to 60 in good health. The chain joins TRBV19 to TRBJ1-1; unclear D gene. Here the CDR3 DNA reads TGTGCCAGTAGTCGATCGCACAGATTGAACACTGAAGCTTTCTTT. It is translated as CASSRSHRLNTEAFF. The entire variable domain, with the rest obtained from reference TRBV19 and TRBJ1-1, is as follows: DGGITQSPKYLFRKEGQNVTLSCEQNLNHDAMYWYRQDPGQGLRLIYYSQIVNDFQKGDIAEGYSVSREKKESFPLTVTSAQKNPTAFYLCASSRSHRLNTEAFFGQGTRLTVV.